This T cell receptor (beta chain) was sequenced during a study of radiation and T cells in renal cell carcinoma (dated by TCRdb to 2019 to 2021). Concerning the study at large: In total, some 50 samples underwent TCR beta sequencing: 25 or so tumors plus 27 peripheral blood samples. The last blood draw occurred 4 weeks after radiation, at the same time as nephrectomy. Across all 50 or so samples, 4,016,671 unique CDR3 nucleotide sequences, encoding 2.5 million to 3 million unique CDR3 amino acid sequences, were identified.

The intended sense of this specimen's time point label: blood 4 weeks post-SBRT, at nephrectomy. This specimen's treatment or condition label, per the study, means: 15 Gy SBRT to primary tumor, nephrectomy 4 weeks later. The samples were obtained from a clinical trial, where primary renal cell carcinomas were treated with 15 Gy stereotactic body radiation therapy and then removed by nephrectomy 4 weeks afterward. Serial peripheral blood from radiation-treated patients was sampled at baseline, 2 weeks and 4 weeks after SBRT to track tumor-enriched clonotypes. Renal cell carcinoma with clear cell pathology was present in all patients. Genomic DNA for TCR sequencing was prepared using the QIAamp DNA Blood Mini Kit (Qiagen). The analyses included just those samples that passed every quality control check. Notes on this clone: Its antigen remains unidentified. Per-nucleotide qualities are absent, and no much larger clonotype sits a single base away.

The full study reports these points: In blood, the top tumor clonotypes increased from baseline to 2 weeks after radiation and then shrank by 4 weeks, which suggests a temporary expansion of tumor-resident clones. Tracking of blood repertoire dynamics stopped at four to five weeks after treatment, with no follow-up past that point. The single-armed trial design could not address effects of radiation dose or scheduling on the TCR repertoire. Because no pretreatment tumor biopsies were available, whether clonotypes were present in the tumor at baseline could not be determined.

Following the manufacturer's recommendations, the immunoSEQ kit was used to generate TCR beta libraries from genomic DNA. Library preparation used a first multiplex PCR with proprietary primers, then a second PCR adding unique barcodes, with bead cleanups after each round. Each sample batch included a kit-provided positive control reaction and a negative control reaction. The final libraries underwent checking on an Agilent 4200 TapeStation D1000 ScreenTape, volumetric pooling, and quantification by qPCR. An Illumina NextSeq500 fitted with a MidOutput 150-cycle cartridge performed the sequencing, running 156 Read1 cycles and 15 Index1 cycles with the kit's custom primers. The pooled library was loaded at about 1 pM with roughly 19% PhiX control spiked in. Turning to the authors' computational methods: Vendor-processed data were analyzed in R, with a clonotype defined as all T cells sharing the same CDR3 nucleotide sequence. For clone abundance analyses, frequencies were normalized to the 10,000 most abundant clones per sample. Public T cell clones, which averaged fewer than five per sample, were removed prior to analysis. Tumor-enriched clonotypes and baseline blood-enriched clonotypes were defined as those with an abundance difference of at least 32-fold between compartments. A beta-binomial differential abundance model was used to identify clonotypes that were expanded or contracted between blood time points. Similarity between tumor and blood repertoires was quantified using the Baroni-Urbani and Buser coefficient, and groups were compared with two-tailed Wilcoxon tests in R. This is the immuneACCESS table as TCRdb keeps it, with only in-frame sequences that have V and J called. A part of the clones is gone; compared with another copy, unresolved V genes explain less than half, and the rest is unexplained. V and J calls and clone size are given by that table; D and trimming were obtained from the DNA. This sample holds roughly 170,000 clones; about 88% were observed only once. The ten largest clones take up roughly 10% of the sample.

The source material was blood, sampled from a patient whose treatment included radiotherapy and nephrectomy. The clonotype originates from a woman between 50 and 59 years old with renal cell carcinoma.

DNA sequence: TGTGCCAGCAGCGTAGAGGGACAGCCCTCCTACGAGCAGTACTTC. Its amino acids are CASSVEGQPSYEQYF. The chain links TRBV9 with TRBJ2-5; TRBD1 matches 7 bases in the middle. Gene TRBJ2-7 matches the end of the DNA better, so the J call may be wrong. The CDR1 and CDR2 encoded by the germline V gene are SGDLS and YYNGEE. Inclusive of the bounding cysteine and phenylalanine, the CDR3 is 15 residues long. Just CDR3 DNA is preserved here, 45 bases in frame from base 1.